This TCR beta chain is drawn from a study of control samples from healthy donors and cancer patients. This clone has only a few counts. Profiling relied on immunoSEQ multiplex PCR, and the TCRdb table lists in-frame clones only, not all of them. The profile covers tens of thousands of clones, with roughly nine tenths appearing a single time and around 5.1% taken by the ten largest. The CDR3 totals 12 residues. In germline, CDR1 is LNHDA, CDR2 SQIVND (reference sequence). The V gene lost 6 bases and the J gene lost 11 bases, with 14 bases spanning the gap. The source of this sequence is a man aged 60 to 69 with colorectal cancer. The material sequenced was PBMCs. The chain recombines TRBV19 with TRBJ1-5, with D tentatively TRBD1 (6 bases). In DNA, the CDR3 is TGTGCCAGTAGCCAGACAGGTTTTTCCCAGCATTTT. Protein: CASSQTGFSQHF.